The present T cell receptor (beta chain) was sequenced within a study of shared clonotypes between healthy human individuals. The V end lost 4 bases, the J end lost 6 bases, and 13 bases lay between the germline ends. Germline lookup yields CDR1 SNHLY and CDR2 FYNNEI. The CDR3 has 13 residues. Findings of the study overall: Around 5% was the fraction of naive CD4 clonotypes found shared across four donors.

Details on this clone: The antigen is not known.

It was at deep level that the assay was run. TCRdb keeps only in-frame clones here, not all; method: immunoSEQ multiplex PCR. Among about 1 million clones listed, about 75% were seen once. The receptor was derived from a man aged 18 to 29 in good health. Material: memory CD4+ T cells sorted from blood. Subset denoted: CD45RA-negative fraction. The V call is TRBV2, the J call TRBJ2-7, with D perhaps matching TRBD2 (5 bases). The CDR3 is CASSGTLLPEQYF. CDR3 coding DNA: TGTGCCAGCAGTGGGACTCTCCTACCCGAGCAGTACTTC.